This T cell receptor (beta chain) was found in a study of OX40 agonist ivuxolimab in advanced cancers. Study information: The dose-escalation cohort had hepatocellular carcinoma, melanoma, renal cell or head and neck cancer. Study conclusions and caveats: There were, on average, more expanded clones in CD8+ T cells than in CD4+. Antigens targeted by the expanded peripheral T cells were not determined. Partial responders receiving 0.1-3.0 mg/kg showed among the lowest clonal expansion.

Assay used: immunoSEQ multiplex PCR; TCRdb lists only in-frame clones, some missing. The sample consists of 25,000 to 30,000 clones, around four fifths of them appearing once. CDR1 is MGHRA, CDR2 YSYEKL, per germline. V was cut by 0 bases and J by 2 bases, with 11 bases left in between. This CDR3 has 15 amino acids. This clone was observed a single time. Antigen unknown. The J gene is TRBJ2-7, the V gene TRBV4-1; the D is unclear. This receptor was obtained from an adult with an advanced solid tumor such as melanoma, head and neck, liver or kidney cancer. Sample: CD4+ or CD8+ T cells sorted from blood, taken in a trial of the OX40 agonist ivuxolimab. The CDR3 region has the DNA TGCGCCAGCAGCCAAGAAACAGCCAGAACCTACGAGCAGTACTTC. Its protein product is CASSQETARTYEQYF.